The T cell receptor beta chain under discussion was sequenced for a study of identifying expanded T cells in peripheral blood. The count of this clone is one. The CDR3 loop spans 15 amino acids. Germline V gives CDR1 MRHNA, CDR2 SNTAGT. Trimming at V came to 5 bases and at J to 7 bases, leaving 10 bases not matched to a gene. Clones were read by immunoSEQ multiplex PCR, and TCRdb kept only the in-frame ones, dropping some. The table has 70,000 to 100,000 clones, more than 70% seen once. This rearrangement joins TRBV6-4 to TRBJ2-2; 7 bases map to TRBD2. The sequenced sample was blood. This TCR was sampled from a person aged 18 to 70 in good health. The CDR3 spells CASSTRLAPLGELFF. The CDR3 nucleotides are TGTGCCAGCAGTACTCGACTAGCCCCCCTCGGGGAGCTGTTTTTT.